The present TCR beta chain was sequenced within a study of cytomegalovirus exposure and HLA in healthy donors. Study observations and caveats: It was in a later analysis that TCR association rates were seen to vary by HLA locus, highest for DRB1 and lowest for HLA-C. With further analysis later on, most CMV-associated TCR beta chains appeared HLA-restricted. A later analysis showed that HLA-associated TCR beta chains had undergone more clonal expansion than equally common others.

As to this clone: Its specificity is not known.

The PCR used 60 Vbeta and 13 Jbeta primers. Produced via immunoSEQ multiplex PCR; TCRdb's table is partial and in-frame only. The sample carries over 120,000 clones, around four fifths recorded once. This TCR came from a woman aged 60-70 years in good health and CMV-seropositive. Sequenced: PBMCs.

Here the CDR3 reads CASSSPRLAMYEQYF. In nucleotides, the CDR3 is TGTGCCAGCAGCTCCCCGCGACTAGCGATGTACGAGCAGTACTTC. V gene TRBV11-3 combines with J gene TRBJ2-7, with 8 positions matching TRBD2. Germline lookup yields CDR1 SGHNT and CDR2 YENEEA. Losses at the gene ends were 4 bases for V and 4 bases for J; bases not matched to a gene: 9. This CDR3 contains 15 residues.